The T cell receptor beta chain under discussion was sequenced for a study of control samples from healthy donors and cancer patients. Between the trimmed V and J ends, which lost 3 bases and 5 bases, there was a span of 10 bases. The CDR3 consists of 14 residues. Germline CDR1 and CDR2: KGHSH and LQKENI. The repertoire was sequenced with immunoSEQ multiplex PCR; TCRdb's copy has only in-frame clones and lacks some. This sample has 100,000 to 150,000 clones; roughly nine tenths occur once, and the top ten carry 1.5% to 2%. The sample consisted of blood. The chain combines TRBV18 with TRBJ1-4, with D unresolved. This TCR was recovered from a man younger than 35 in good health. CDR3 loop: CASSPRTINEKLFF. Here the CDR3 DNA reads TGTGCCAGCTCACCCCGAACAATCAATGAAAAACTGTTTTTT.